The text below deals with one T cell receptor beta chain. This entry belongs to a study of blood T cell repertoires in COVID-19. Study context: From the United States, Italy and Spain came samples of acute and convalescent COVID-19. PBMCs, B-cell-depleted T cells, or T cells provided the cDNA or gDNA that made up the material.

CDR1 SGHAT and CDR2 FQNNGV come from the germline V gene. Trimming pared 2 bases from V and 9 bases from J, leaving 23 bases between. CDR3 size: 17 residues. Original methodology: The authors estimated nucleated cell counts from reference gene primer amplification. The repertoire was sequenced with immunoSEQ multiplex PCR; TCRdb's copy has only in-frame clones and lacks some. From that table come the V and J calls and clone size; the DNA was used to work out D and trimming. The sample has about 69,000 clones; roughly 85% are singletons. The sequencing input was peripheral blood. The sequence was obtained from an elderly woman with acute or convalescent COVID-19. This chain connects TRBV11-2 to TRBJ2-1; the D is unclear. The CDR3 loop is CASSLYQPPGSGSEQFF. The CDR3 region has the DNA TGTGCCAGCAGCTTATATCAACCTCCAGGTTCAGGTAGTGAGCAGTTCTTC.